This is a list of T cell receptor beta chains from one sample in a study of T cell responses to AZD1222 COVID-19 vaccine. Produced via immunoSEQ multiplex PCR; TCRdb's table is partial and in-frame only. This sample has about 110,000 clones, with roughly 87% found just once. The source material was peripheral blood, sampled on day 0 of MenACWY control vaccination. The receptors here all came from an adult in good health. Both conserved end residues are part of each CDR3. Fields, in order: J gene, V gene, clone size, D gene, CDR3 protein, CDR3 DNA. D genes are given only for firm matches. Size is stated for part of the rows, as once, few or many counts, or as a class when the clone is expanded.

TRBJ2-1 | TRBV28 | . | . | CASSLGGLSYNEQFF | TGTGCCAGCAGTTTAGGGGGCCTCTCCTACAATGAGCAGTTCTTC
TRBJ2-7 | TRBV6-6 | . | TRBD1 | CASSPGQGYHEQYF | TGTGCCAGCAGTCCGGGACAGGGGTACCACGAGCAGTACTTC
TRBJ2-1 | TRBV10-3 | . | TRBD2 | CASNPSPSGGYNEQFF | TGTGCCAGCAACCCCTCGCCTAGCGGGGGATACAATGAGCAGTTCTTC
TRBJ1-1 | TRBV2 | . | TRBD1 | CASSQQGSTEAFF | TGTGCCAGCAGTCAACAGGGGAGCACTGAAGCTTTCTTT
TRBJ1-4 | TRBV6-2/TRBV6-3 | . | . | CASSPSPGATNEKLFF | TGTGCCAGCAGCCCTAGTCCCGGGGCAACTAATGAAAAACTGTTTTTT
TRBJ1-5 | TRBV3-1/TRBV3-2 | . | . | CASSSIGGIGNQPQHF | TGTGCCAGCAGCTCGATCGGGGGGATCGGCAATCAGCCCCAGCATTTT
TRBJ2-7 | TRBV28 | . | TRBD2 | CASSSGLAGGKGF | TGTGCCAGCAGTTCGGGACTAGCGGGGGGGAAAGGCTTC
TRBJ2-5 | TRBV5-1 | . | TRBD2 | CASSISGRARETQYF | TGCGCCAGCAGCATTAGCGGGAGGGCTCGAGAGACCCAGTACTTC
TRBJ2-5 | TRBV2 | few | TRBD2 | CASSPALAGKETQYF | TGTGCCAGCAGCCCAGCCCTAGCGGGGAAAGAGACCCAGTACTTC
TRBJ2-2 | TRBV6-2/TRBV6-3 | . | . | CASSYFRVRQGTGELFF | TGTGCCAGCAGTTACTTTAGAGTGAGGCAGGGCACCGGGGAGCTGTTTTTT
TRBJ2-3 | TRBV7-7 | . | TRBD2 | CASSLAPSGTGDTQYF | TGTGCTAGCAGCTTAGCCCCTAGCGGGACTGGAGATACGCAGTATTTT
TRBJ1-5 | TRBV7-3 | . | . | CASSLGGRGGRYQPQHF | TGTGCCAGCAGCTTAGGGGGCCGTGGGGGTCGCTATCAGCCCCAGCATTTT
TRBJ2-5 | TRBV20-1 | once | . | CSASPQGETQYF | TGCAGTGCTAGTCCCCAGGGGGAGACCCAGTACTTC
TRBJ2-1 | TRBV7-9 | . | . | CASSSPGGLSYNEQFF | TGTGCCAGCAGCTCCCCCGGAGGACTAAGCTACAATGAGCAGTTCTTC
TRBJ2-3 | TRBV5-1 | . | . | CASSGGLPAGTDTQYF | TGCGCCAGCAGCGGGGGGCTCCCTGCCGGCACAGATACGCAGTATTTT
TRBJ1-3 | TRBV30 | . | . | CAWSPGNTIYF | TGTGCCTGGAGTCCTGGAAACACCATATATTTT
TRBJ1-4 | TRBV30 | . | . | CAWSVRGVWELREKLFF | TGTGCCTGGAGTGTACGCGGGGTGTGGGAGCTGCGAGAAAAACTGTTTTTT
TRBJ1-1 | TRBV5-6 | . | . | CASSLPQGGGTEAFF | TGTGCCAGCAGCTTGCCGCAGGGCGGGGGCACTGAAGCTTTCTTT
TRBJ1-2 | TRBV2 | . | TRBD1 | CASTTGTGGVRGYTF | TGTGCCAGCACTACCGGGACAGGGGGCGTGAGGGGCTACACCTTC
TRBJ1-5 | TRBV4-1 | few | . | CASSKEVGRVGNQPQHF | TGCGCCAGCAGCAAGGAAGTTGGCCGGGTTGGCAATCAGCCCCAGCATTTT
TRBJ1-6 | TRBV5-1 | once | TRBD1 | CASRIRQGNSPLHF | TGCGCCAGCCGGATCAGACAGGGAAATTCACCCCTCCACTTT
TRBJ2-7 | TRBV6-5 | . | . | CASSYSVQTASYEQYF | TGTGCCAGCAGTTACTCGGTTCAAACAGCCTCCTACGAGCAGTACTTC
TRBJ2-2 | TRBV11-2 | . | . | CASTLTGELFF | TGTGCCAGCACCCTAACCGGGGAGCTGTTTTTT
TRBJ2-1 | TRBV19 | . | TRBD2 | CASSIDISGAYNEQFF | TGTGCCAGTAGTATAGACATTAGCGGGGCCTACAATGAGCAGTTCTTC
TRBJ1-1 | TRBV28 | . | . | CASSFLTGDNTEAFF | TGTGCCAGCAGTTTCTTAACAGGAGATAACACTGAAGCTTTCTTT
TRBJ2-7 | TRBV28 | . | . | CASSIESPRTGEQYF | TGTGCCAGCAGTATAGAGTCCCCTCGGACGGGGGAGCAGTACTTC
TRBJ1-4 | TRBV7-3 | . | TRBD1 | CASSSMGQGGLNEKLFF | TGTGCCAGCAGCTCAATGGGACAGGGTGGGCTTAATGAAAAACTGTTTTTT
TRBJ2-7 | TRBV4-3 | . | . | CASSQDYRDYEQYF | TGCGCCAGCAGCCAAGATTACCGGGACTACGAGCAGTACTTC
TRBJ2-7 | TRBV2 | . | . | CASKGGGDEQYF | TGTGCCAGCAAGGGCGGAGGAGACGAGCAGTACTTC
TRBJ2-1 | TRBV19 | . | TRBD2 | CASSIQRGLPNEQFF | TGTGCCAGTAGTATCCAGCGGGGTCTACCTAATGAGCAGTTCTTC
TRBJ2-1 | TRBV4-2 | few | TRBD2 | CASSQVASGGGEEQFF | TGTGCCAGCAGCCAAGTCGCTAGCGGGGGGGGTGAGGAGCAGTTCTTC
TRBJ1-6 | TRBV30 | once | . | CAWTSSSYNSPLHF | TGTGCCTGGACCTCGAGCTCCTATAATTCACCCCTCCACTTT
TRBJ2-7 | TRBV11-1 | . | TRBD1 | CASSPPGQEQYF | TGTGCCAGCAGCCCACCGGGACAGGAGCAGTACTTC
TRBJ2-7 | TRBV11-2 | . | . | CASSLASAGTVGQQYF | TGTGCCAGCAGCTTAGCCTCCGCAGGGACGGTAGGGCAGCAGTACTTC
TRBJ2-6 | TRBV4-2 | . | TRBD2 | CASSQTSGSGANVLTF | TGTGCCAGCAGCCAAACTAGCGGCTCTGGGGCCAACGTCCTGACTTTC
TRBJ2-7 | TRBV9 | . | TRBD1 | CASSKWDRFHEQYF | TGTGCCAGCAGCAAGTGGGACAGGTTTCACGAGCAGTACTTC
TRBJ2-1 | TRBV6-1 | . | TRBD1 | CASSESRGLGNEQFF | TGTGCCAGCAGTGAAAGCAGGGGGCTGGGCAATGAGCAGTTCTTC
TRBJ2-7 | TRBV2 | once | . | CASSEGGLDEQYF | TGTGCCAGCAGTGAAGGAGGTCTGGACGAGCAGTACTTC
TRBJ1-2 | TRBV15 | . | . | CATSRDSEYGYTF | TGTGCCACCAGCAGAGACAGCGAGTATGGCTACACCTTC
TRBJ2-1 | TRBV2 | . | . | CARETEMTGNNEQFF | TGTGCCAGAGAAACGGAGATGACGGGGAACAATGAGCAGTTCTTC
TRBJ2-5 | TRBV7-7 | . | . | CASSGGARETQYF | TGTGCCAGCAGCGGGGGGGCACGGGAGACCCAGTACTTC
TRBJ1-6 | TRBV27 | . | TRBD1 | CASSPTGQNNSPLHF | TGTGCCAGCAGCCCGACAGGGCAAAATAATTCACCCCTCCACTTT